This T cell receptor beta chain was recorded in a study of OX40 agonist ivuxolimab in advanced cancers. CDR1 and CDR2 (germline): SNHLY, FYNNEI. The CDR3 loop spans 15 amino acids. Trimming removed 6 bases from V and 10 bases from J; junction bases left unmatched: 13. On this clone: Its antigen is not identified.

Here immunoSEQ multiplex PCR was the method, and the copy in TCRdb shows in-frame clones only, minus some. This sample has over 100,000 clones, with around 89% found just once. Study-wide points: Both CD4+ and CD8+ T cell populations in blood had undergone clonal expansion by week 6 at 0.1 to 3.0 mg/kg.

This sequence originates from an adult with an advanced solid tumor such as melanoma, head and neck, liver or kidney cancer. Sequences were derived from CD4+ or CD8+ T cells sorted from blood, sampled in a trial of the OX40 agonist ivuxolimab. The chain recombines TRBV2 with TRBJ2-1, with 9 bases that match TRBD2. CDR3 DNA: TGTGCCAGCAGGCCTTTTTCTAGCGGGGAAGGGGAGCAGTTCTTC. Translated, it gives CASRPFSSGEGEQFF.